What follows are 7 T cell receptor beta chains derived from one specimen sequenced in a study of breast tumors, draining lymph nodes, adjacent tissues. TCRdb processed the multiplex PCR reads anew with MiXCR; each CDR3 protein has one entry. The sample has over 10,000 distinct CDR3 sequences; about 70% are singletons. Sequences were obtained from tumor-adjacent breast tissue. The source is a female donor with breast cancer. Some clones in this sample may be carry-over from other donors' samples.

This chain links TRBV7-8 with TRBJ2-7, with TRBD1 matching over 7 bases. This CDR3 has 14 amino acids. Germline CDR1 SGHVS, CDR2 FQNEAQ. The junction had 8 bases not matched to a gene; V was cut back by 6 bases and J by 3 bases. CDR3 residues: CASSQMTGNYEQYF. CDR3 coding DNA: TGTGCCAGCAGTCAAATGACAGGGAACTACGAGCAGTACTTC.

The rearrangement uses TRBV7-6 and TRBJ2-7; 14 bases agree with TRBD2. Germline CDR1 and CDR2: SGHVS and FNYEAQ. The CDR3 spans 15 residues. The junction had 3 bases not matched to a gene; V was cut back by 5 bases and J by 3 bases. This CDR3 is CASSEGTSGSYEQYF. CDR3 coding DNA: TGTGCCAGCAGCGAAGGGACTAGCGGGAGCTACGAGCAGTACTTC.

This clonotype occurred once. The chain has TRBV20-1 and TRBJ2-5; perhaps TRBD1 as D (6 bases). From germline, CDR1 is DFQATT and CDR2 SNEGSKA (reference sequence). Trimming took 2 bases from V and 1 from J, leaving 11 bases between them. The CDR3 totals 14 residues. The CDR3 region has the DNA TGCAGTGCTAGACCAGGGACACCCCAAGAGACCCAGTACTTC. Its protein is CSARPGTPQETQYF.

The chain links TRBV6-2 or TRBV6-3 to TRBJ2-5; the D gene is possibly TRBD1 (5 bases). Between the trimmed V and J ends, which lost 2 bases and 6 bases, there was a span of 10 bases. This CDR3 spans 13 amino acids. CDR1 and CDR2 from the germline V gene are MNHEY and SVGEGT. The CDR3 is CASSYDSGKTQYF. DNA for the CDR3: TGTGCCAGCAGTTACGACAGTGGTAAGACCCAGTACTTC.

In DNA, the CDR3 is TGCGCCAGCAGCCAAGATGATAGACAGGGCAGGCAGCCCCAGCATTTT. Protein product: CASSQDDRQGRQPQHF. The chain has TRBV4-1 and TRBJ1-5; 7 positions agree with TRBD1. V lost 0 bases to trimming and J lost 7 bases; unmatched junction nucleotides: 9. The germline CDR1 and CDR2 sequences are MGHRA and YSYEKL. The CDR3 contains 16 residues.

The J gene is TRBJ2-1, the V gene TRBV7-6, with TRBD2 matching over 11 bases. The V gene's germline CDR1 is SGHVS and CDR2 FNYEAQ. The V segment lost 2 bases and the J segment 5 bases; nucleotides outside the gene matches: 5. This CDR3 spans 16 amino acids. DNA of the CDR3: TGTGCCAGCAGCTTAAGGACTAGCGGGCTCGACAATGAGCAGTTCTTC. As protein: CASSLRTSGLDNEQFF. The variable domain in full, with the rest retrieved from reference TRBV7-6 and TRBJ2-1, is GAGVSQSPRYKVTKRGQDVALRCDPISGHVSLYWYRQALGQGPEFLTYFNYEAQQDKSGLPNDRFSAERPEGSISTLTIQRTEQRDSAMYRCASSLRTSGLDNEQFFGPGTRLTVL.

The rearrangement links TRBV9 to TRBJ2-5; 14 nucleotides agree with TRBD2. V shed 4 bases, J shed 5 bases, and the junction held 10 bases outside the gene matches. In germline, CDR1 is SGDLS, CDR2 YYNGEE. The CDR3 runs 17 residues. CDR3 DNA: TGTGCCAGCAGCCTCTCCGGGACTAGCGGGAGTGGTGAGACCCAGTACTTC. Translated, it gives CASSLSGTSGSGETQYF.